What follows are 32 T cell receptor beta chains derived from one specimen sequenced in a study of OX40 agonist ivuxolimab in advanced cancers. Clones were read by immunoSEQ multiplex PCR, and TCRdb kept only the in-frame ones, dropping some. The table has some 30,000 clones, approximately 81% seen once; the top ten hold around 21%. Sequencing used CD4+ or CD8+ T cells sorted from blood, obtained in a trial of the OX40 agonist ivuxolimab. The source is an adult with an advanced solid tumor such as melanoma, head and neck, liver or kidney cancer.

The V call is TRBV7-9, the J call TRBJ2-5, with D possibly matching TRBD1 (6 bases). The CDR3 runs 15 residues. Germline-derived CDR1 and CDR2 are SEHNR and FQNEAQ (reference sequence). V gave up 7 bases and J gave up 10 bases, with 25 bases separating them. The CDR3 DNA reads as TGTGCCAGCATCACACTTACCCACAGGGTTGAAGACCAGTACTTC. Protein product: CASITLTHRVEDQYF.

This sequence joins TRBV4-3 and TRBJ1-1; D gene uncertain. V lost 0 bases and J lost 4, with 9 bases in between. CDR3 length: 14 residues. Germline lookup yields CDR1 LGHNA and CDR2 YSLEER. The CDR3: CASSQDRVRTEAFF. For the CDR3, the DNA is TGCGCCAGCAGCCAAGATAGGGTGCGCACTGAAGCTTTCTTT.

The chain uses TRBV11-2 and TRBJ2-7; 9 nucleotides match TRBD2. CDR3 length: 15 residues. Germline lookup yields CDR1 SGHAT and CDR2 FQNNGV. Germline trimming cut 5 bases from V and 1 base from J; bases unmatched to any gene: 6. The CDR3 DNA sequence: TGTGCCAGCAGCAAGAGCGGGAGGCCGTCCTACGAGCAGTACTTC. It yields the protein CASSKSGRPSYEQYF.

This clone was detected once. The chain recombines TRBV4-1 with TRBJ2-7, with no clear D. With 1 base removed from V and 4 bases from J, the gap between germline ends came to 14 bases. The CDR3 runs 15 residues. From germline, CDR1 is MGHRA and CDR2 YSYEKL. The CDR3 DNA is TGCGCCAGCAGCCAAGGCCCCCCTTCCACTTACGAGCAGTACTTC. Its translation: CASSQGPPSTYEQYF.

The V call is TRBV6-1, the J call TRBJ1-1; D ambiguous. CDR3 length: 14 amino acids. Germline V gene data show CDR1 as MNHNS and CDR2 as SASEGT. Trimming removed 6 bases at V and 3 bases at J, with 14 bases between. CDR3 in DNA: TGTGCCAGCAGATACGGGGTGAGGGACACTGAAGCTTTCTTT. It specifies CASRYGVRDTEAFF.

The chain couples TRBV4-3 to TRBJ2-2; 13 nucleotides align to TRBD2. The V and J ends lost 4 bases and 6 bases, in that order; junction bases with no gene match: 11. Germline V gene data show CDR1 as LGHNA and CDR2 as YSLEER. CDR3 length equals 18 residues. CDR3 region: CASSPGLAGATGAGELFF. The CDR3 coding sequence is TGCGCCAGCAGCCCCGGACTAGCGGGGGCCACGGGAGCCGGGGAGCTGTTTTTT.

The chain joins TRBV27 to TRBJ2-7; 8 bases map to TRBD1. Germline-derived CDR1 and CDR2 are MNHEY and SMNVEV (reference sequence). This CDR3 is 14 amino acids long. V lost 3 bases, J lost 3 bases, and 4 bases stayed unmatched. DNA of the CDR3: TGTGCCAGCAGTTTTAGACAGGGGAACTACGAGCAGTACTTC. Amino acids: CASSFRQGNYEQYF.

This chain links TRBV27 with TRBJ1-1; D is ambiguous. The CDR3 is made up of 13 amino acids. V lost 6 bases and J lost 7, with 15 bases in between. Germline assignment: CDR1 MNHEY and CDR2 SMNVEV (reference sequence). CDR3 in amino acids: CASRQAHYSEAFF. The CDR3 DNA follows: TGTGCCAGCAGACAAGCACACTACAGTGAAGCTTTCTTT.

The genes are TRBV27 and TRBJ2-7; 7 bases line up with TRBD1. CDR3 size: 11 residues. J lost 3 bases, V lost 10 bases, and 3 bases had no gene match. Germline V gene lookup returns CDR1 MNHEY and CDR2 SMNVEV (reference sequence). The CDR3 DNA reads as TGTGCCACCCGGGACAGCTACGAGCAGTACTTC. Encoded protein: CATRDSYEQYF.

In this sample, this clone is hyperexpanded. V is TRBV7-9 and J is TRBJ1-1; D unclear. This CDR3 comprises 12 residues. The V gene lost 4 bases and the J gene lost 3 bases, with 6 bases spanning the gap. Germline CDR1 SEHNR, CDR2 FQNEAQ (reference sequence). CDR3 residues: CASSSLYTEAFF. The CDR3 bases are TGTGCCAGCAGCTCGCTCTACACTGAAGCTTTCTTT.

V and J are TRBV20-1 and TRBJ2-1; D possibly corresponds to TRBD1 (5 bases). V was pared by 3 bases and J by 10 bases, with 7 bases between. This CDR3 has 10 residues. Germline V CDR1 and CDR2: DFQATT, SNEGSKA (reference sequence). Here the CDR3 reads CSASAGEQFF. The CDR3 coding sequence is TGCAGTGCTAGCGCAGGGGAGCAGTTCTTC.

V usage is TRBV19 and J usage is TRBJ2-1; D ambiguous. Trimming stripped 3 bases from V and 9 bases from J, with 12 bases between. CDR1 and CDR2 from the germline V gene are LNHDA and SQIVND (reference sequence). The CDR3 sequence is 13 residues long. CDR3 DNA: TGTGCCAGTAGTATGGTGATGGGTGGTGAGCAGTTCTTC. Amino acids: CASSMVMGGEQFF.

CDR3 region: CASSPYSGGNEQFF. As DNA, the CDR3 is TGTGCCAGCAGCCCGTATAGCGGGGGCAATGAGCAGTTCTTC. The chain is built from TRBV11-2 and TRBJ2-1; 9 bases fit TRBD2. The V gene's germline CDR1 is SGHAT and CDR2 FQNNGV. The V gene end was trimmed by 5 bases and the J gene end by 6 bases; junction bases not matched to a gene: 5. CDR3 size: 14 residues.

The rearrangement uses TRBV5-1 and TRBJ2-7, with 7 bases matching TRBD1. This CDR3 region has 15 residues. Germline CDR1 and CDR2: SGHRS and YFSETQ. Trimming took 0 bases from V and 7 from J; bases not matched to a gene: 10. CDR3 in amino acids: CASSLDGNRGREQYF. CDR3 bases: TGCGCCAGCAGCTTGGACGGGAACAGGGGACGAGAGCAGTACTTC.

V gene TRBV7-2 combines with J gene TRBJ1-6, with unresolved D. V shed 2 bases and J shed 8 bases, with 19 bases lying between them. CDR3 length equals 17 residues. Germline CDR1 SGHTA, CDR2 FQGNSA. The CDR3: CASSLFIIADLHSPLHF. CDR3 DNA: TGTGCCAGCAGCTTATTCATCATCGCGGATCTCCATTCACCCCTCCACTTT.

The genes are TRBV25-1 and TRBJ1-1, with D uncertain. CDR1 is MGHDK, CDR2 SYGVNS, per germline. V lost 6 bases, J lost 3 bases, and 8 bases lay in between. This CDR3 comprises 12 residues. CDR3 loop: CASSSLYTEAFF. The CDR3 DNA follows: TGTGCCAGCAGCTCGCTCTACACTGAAGCTTTCTTT.

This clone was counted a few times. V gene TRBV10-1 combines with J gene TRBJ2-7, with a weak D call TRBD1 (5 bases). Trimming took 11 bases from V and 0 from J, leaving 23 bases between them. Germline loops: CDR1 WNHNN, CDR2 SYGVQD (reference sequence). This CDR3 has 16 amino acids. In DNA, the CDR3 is TGCGCCGGTCCCTCCAGGGTAATACTCAGCTCCTACGAGCAGTACTTC. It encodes CAGPSRVILSSYEQYF.

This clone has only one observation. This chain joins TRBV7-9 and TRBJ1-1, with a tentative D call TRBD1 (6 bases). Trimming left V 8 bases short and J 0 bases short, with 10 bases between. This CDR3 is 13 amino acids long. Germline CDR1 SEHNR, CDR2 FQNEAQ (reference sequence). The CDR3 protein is CASSGGMNTEAFF. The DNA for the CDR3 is TGTGCCAGCTCTGGGGGCATGAACACTGAAGCTTTCTTT.

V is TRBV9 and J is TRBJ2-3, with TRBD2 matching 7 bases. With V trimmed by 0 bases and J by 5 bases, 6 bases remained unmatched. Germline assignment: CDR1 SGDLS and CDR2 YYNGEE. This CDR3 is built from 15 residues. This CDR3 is CASSVEGLTKDTQYF. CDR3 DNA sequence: TGTGCCAGCAGCGTAGAGGGACTAACCAAAGATACGCAGTATTTT.

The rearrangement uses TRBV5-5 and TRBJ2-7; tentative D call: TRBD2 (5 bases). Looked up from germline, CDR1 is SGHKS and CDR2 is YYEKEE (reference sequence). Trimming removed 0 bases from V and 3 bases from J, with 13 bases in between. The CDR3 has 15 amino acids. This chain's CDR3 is CASSLVGGGRYEQYF. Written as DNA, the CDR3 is TGTGCCAGCAGCTTGGTTGGAGGCGGTCGCTACGAGCAGTACTTC.

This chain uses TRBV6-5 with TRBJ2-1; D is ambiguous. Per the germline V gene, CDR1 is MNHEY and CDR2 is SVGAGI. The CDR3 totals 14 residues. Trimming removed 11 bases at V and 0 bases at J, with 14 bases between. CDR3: CACSSGNSYNEQFF. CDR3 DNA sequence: TGTGCCTGCTCTTCTGGTAACTCCTACAATGAGCAGTTCTTC.

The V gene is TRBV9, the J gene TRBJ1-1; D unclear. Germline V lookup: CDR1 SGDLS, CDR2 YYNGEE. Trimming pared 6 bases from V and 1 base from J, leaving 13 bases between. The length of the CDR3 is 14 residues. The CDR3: CASTIHEGNTEAFF. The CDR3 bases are TGTGCCAGCACCATCCACGAGGGGAACACTGAAGCTTTCTTT.

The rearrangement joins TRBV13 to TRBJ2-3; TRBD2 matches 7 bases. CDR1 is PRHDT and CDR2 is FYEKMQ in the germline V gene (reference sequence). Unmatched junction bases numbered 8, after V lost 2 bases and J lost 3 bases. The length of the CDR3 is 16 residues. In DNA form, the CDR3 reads TGTGCCAGCAGCTTATGGGGCGGGAGCAGGACAGATACGCAGTATTTT. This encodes CASSLWGGSRTDTQYF.

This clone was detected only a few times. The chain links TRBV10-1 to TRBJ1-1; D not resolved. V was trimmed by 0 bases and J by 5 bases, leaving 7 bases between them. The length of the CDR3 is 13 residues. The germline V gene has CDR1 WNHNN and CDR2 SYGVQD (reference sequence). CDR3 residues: CASSESLGTEAFF. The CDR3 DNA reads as TGCGCCAGCAGTGAGTCATTGGGGACTGAAGCTTTCTTT.

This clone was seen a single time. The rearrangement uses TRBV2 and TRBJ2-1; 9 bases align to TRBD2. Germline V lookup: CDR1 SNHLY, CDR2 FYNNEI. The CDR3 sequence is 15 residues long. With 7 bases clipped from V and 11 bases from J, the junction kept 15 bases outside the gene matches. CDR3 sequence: CASNIGSSGMSQQFF. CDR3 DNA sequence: TGTGCCAGCAATATCGGATCTAGCGGGATGTCACAGCAGTTCTTC. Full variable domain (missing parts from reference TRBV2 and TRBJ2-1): EPEVTQTPSHQVTQMGQEVILRCVPISNHLYFYWYRQILGQKVEFLVSFYNNEISEKSEIFDDQFSVERPDGSNFTLKIRSTKLEDSAMYFCASNIGSSGMSQQFFGPGTRLTVL.

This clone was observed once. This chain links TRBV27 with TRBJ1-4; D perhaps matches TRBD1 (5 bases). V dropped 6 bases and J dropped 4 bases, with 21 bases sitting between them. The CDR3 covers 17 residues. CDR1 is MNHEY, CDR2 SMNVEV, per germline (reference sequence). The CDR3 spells CASRVLPGKGDNEKLFF. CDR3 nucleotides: TGTGCCAGCAGAGTACTCCCAGGGAAAGGAGATAATGAAAAACTGTTTTTT.

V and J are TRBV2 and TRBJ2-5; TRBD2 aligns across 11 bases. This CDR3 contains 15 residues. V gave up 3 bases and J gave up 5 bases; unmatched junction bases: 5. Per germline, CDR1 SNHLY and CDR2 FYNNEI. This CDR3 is CASSDPSGGRETQYF. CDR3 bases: TGTGCCAGCAGTGATCCTAGCGGGGGGAGGGAGACCCAGTACTTC.

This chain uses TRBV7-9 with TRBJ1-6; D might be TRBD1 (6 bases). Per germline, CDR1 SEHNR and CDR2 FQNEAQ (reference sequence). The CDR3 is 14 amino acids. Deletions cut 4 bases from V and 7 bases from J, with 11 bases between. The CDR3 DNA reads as TGTGCCAGCAGCTCGTGGCAGGGGAATTCACCCCTCCACTTT. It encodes CASSSWQGNSPLHF. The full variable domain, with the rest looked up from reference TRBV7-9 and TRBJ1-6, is DTGVSQNPRHKITKRGQNVTFRCDPISEHNRLYWYRQTLGQGPEFLTYFQNEAQLEKSRLLSDRFSAERPKGSFSTLEIQRTEQGDSAMYLCASSSWQGNSPLHFGNGTRLTVT.

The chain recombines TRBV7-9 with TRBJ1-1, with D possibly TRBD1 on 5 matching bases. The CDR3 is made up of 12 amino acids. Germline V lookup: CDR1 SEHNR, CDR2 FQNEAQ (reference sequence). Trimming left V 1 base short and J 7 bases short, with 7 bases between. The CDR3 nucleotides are TGTGCCAGCAGCTTAGGGGGGAGTGAAGCTTTCTTT. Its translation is CASSLGGSEAFF.

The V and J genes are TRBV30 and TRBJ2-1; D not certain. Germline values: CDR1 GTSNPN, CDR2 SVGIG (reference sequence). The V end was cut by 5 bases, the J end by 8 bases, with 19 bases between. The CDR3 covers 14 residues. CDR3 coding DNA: TGTGCCTGGCTTGATCCCCATCTAAGCGATGAGCAGTTCTTC. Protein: CAWLDPHLSDEQFF.

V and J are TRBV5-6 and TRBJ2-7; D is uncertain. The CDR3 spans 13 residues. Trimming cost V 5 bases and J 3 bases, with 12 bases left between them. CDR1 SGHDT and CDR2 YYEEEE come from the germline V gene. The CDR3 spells CASSSTLLYEQYF. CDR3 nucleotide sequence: TGTGCCAGCAGTTCGACACTACTCTACGAGCAGTACTTC. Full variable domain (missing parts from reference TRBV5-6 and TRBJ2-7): DAGVTQSPTHLIKTRGQQVTLRCSPKSGHDTVSWYQQALGQGPQFIFQYYEEEERQRGNFPDRFSGHQFPNYSSELNVNALLLGDSALYLCASSSTLLYEQYFGPGTRLTVT.

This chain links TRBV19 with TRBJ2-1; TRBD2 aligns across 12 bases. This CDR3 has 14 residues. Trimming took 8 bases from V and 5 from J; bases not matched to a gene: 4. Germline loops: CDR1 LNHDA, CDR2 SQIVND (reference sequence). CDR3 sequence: CASQTSGGNNEQFF. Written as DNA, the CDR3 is TGTGCCAGTCAGACTAGCGGGGGTAACAATGAGCAGTTCTTC.